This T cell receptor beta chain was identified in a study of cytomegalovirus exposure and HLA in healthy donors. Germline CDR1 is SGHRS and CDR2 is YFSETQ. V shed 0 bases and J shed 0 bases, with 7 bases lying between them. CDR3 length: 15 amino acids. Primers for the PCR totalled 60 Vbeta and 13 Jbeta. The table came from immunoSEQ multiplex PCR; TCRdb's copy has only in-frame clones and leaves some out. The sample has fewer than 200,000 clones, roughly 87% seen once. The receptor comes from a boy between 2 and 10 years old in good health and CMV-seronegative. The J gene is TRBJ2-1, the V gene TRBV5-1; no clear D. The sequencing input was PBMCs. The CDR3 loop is CASSLESPSYNEQFF. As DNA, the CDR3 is TGCGCCAGCAGCTTGGAAAGCCCCTCCTACAATGAGCAGTTCTTC.